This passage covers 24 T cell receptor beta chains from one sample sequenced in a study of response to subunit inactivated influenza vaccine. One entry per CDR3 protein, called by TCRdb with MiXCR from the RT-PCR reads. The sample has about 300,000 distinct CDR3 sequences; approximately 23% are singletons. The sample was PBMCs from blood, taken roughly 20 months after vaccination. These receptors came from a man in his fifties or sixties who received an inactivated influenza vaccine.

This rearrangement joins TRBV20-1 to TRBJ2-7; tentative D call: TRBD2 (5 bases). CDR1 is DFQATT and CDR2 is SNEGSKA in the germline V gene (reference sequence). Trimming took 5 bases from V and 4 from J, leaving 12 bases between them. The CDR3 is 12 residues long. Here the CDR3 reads CSAFPRGYEQYF. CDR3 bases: TGCAGTGCTTTCCCCAGAGGGTACGAGCAGTACTTC.

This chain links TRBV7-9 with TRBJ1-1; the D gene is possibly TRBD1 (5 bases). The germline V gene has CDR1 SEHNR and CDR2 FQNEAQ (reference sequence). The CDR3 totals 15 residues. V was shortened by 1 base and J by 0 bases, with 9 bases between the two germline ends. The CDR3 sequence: CASSLGGSMNTEAFF. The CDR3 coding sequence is TGTGCCAGCAGCTTAGGGGGCAGTATGAACACTGAAGCTTTCTTT.

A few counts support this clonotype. As DNA, the CDR3 is TGCAGTGCTAGAGAGGACAGGGGGAATTCACCCCTCCACTTT. Its translation is CSAREDRGNSPLHF. The rearrangement links TRBV20-1 to TRBJ1-6, with 10 bases fitting TRBD1. The CDR3 sequence is 14 residues long. The germline gives CDR1 DFQATT, CDR2 SNEGSKA (reference sequence). V lost 0 bases to trimming and J lost 7 bases; unmatched junction nucleotides: 0.

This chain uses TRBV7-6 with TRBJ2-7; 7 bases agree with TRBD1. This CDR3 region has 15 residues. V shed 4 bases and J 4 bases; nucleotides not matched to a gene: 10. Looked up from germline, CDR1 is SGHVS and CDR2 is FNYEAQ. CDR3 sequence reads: CASSSLRDSIYEQYF. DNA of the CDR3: TGTGCCAGCAGCTCACTCCGGGACAGCATATACGAGCAGTACTTC.

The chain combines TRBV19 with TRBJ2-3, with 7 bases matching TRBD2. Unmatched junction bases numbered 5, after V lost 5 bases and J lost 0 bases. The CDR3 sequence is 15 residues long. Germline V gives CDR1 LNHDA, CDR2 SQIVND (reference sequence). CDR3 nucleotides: TGTGCCAGTAGTGCGGGGGAATCTAGCACAGATACGCAGTATTTT. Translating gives CASSAGESSTDTQYF.

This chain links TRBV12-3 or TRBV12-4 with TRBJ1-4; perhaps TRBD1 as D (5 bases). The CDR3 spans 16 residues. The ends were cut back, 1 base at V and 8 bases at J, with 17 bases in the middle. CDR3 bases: TGTGCCAGCAGTTTAGGTGGCCTTGGGGCTAGGGAAAAACTGTTTTTT. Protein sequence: CASSLGGLGAREKLFF.

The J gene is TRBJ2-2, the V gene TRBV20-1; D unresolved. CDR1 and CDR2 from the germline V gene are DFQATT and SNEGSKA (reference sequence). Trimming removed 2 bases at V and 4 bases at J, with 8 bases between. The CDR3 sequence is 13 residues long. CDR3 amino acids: CSARKVSTGELFF. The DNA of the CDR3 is TGCAGTGCTAGAAAAGTTTCCACCGGGGAGCTGTTTTTT.

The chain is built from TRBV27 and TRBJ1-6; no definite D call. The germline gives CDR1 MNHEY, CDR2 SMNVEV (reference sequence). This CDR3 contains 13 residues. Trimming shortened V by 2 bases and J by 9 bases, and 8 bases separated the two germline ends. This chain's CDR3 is CASSLVFGSPLHF. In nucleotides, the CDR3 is TGTGCCAGCAGTTTAGTATTTGGTTCACCCCTCCACTTT.

This CDR3 reads CASSQETDRATDTQYF. CDR3 nucleotides: TGCGCCAGCAGCCAAGAAACGGACAGGGCGACAGATACGCAGTATTTT. This sequence joins TRBV4-1 and TRBJ2-3, with TRBD1 identical over 8 bases. The CDR3 spans 16 residues. Germline CDR1 and CDR2: MGHRA and YSYEKL. J lost 3 bases, V lost 0 bases, and 5 bases had no gene match.

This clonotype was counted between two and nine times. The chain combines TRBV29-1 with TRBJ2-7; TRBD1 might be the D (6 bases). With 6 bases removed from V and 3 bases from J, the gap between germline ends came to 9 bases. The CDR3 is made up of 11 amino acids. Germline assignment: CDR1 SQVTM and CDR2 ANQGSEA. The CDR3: CSVKQGYEQYF. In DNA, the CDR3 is TGCAGCGTGAAACAGGGCTACGAGCAGTACTTC.

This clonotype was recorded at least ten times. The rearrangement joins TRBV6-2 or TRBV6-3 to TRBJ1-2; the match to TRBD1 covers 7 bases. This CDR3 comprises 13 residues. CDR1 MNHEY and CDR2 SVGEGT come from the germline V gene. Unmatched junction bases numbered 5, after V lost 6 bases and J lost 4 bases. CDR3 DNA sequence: TGTGCCAGCAGCCAGACAGGGACCTATGGCTACACCTTC. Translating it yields CASSQTGTYGYTF.

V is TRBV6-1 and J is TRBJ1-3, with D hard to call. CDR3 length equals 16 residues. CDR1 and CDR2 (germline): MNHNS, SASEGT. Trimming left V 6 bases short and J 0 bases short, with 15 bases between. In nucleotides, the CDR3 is TGTGCCAGCAGCTGGGGTGGCCGAAACTCTGGAAACACCATATATTTT. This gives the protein CASSWGGRNSGNTIYF.

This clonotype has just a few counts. CDR3 sequence: CASSRDFGPYNEQFF. CDR3 sequence (DNA): TGTGCCAGCAGCCGGGACTTTGGGCCCTACAATGAGCAGTTCTTC. V is TRBV7-6 and J is TRBJ2-1; perhaps TRBD2 as D (6 bases). The germline V and J ends were trimmed by 5 bases and 2 bases, with 13 bases remaining between them. The CDR3 totals 15 residues. The germline gives CDR1 SGHVS, CDR2 FNYEAQ.

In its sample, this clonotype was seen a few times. CDR3 nucleotide sequence: TGTGCCAGTAGTATCTTCGACGGCAACACTGAAGCTTTCTTT. Translating gives CASSIFDGNTEAFF. The chain employs TRBV19 and TRBJ1-1; D is undetermined. Germline-derived CDR1 and CDR2 are LNHDA and SQIVND (reference sequence). Deletions cut 3 bases from V and 2 bases from J, with 10 bases between. The CDR3 extends over 14 amino acids.

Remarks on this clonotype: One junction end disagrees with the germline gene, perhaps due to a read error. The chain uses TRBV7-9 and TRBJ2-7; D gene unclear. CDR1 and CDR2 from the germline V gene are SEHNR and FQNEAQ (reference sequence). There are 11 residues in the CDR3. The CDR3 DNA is TGTGCGAAGACGGATTTCTACGTGCAGTACTTC. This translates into CAKTDFYVQYF.

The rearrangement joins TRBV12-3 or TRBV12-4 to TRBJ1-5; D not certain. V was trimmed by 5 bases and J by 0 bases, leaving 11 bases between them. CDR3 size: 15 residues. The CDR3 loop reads CASSAPRHSNQPQHF. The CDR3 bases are TGTGCCAGCAGTGCCCCCCGCCATAGCAATCAGCCCCAGCATTTT.

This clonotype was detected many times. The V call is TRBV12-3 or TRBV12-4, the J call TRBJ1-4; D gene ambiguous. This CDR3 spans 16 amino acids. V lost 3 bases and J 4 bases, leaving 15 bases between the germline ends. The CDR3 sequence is CASSLIEAGYNEKLFF. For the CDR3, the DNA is TGTGCCAGCAGTTTGATAGAAGCTGGATATAATGAAAAACTGTTTTTT.

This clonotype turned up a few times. The CDR3 DNA reads as TGTGCCAGCAGTCCACTATACCCCGGACTACGCCAAGAGACCCAGTACTTC. It yields the protein CASSPLYPGLRQETQYF. The V and J genes are TRBV12-3 or TRBV12-4 and TRBJ2-5, with D possibly matching TRBD2 (6 bases). The CDR3 sequence is 17 residues long. Trimming removed 5 bases from V and 1 base from J, with 20 bases in between.

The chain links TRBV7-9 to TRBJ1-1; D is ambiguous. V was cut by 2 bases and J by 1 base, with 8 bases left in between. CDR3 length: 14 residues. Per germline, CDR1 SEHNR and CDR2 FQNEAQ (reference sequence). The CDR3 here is CASSLYGPNTEAFF. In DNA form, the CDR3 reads TGTGCCAGCAGCTTATATGGACCGAACACTGAAGCTTTCTTT. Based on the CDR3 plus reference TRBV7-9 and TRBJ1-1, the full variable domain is DTGVSQNPRHKITKRGQNVTFRCDPISEHNRLYWYRQTLGQGPEFLTYFQNEAQLEKSRLLSDRFSAERPKGSFSTLEIQRTEQGDSAMYLCASSLYGPNTEAFFGQGTRLTVV.

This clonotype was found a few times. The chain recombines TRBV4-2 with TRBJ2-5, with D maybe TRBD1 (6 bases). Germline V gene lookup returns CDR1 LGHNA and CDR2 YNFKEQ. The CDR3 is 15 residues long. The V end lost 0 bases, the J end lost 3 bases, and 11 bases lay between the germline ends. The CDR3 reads CASSQDQTGKETQYF. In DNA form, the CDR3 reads TGTGCCAGCAGCCAAGATCAAACAGGGAAAGAGACCCAGTACTTC.

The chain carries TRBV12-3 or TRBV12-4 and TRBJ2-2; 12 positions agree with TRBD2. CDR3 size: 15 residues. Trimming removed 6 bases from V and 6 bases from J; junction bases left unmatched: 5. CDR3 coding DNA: TGTGCCAGCAGCAGGACTAGCGGGACCCCCGGGGAGCTGTTTTTT. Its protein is CASSRTSGTPGELFF.

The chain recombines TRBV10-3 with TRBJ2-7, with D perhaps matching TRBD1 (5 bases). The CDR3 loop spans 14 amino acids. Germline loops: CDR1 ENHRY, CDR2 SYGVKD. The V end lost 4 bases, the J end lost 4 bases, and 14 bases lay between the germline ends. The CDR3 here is CAISGGERKYEQYF. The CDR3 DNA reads TGTGCCATCAGTGGGGGCGAGAGGAAATACGAGCAGTACTTC.

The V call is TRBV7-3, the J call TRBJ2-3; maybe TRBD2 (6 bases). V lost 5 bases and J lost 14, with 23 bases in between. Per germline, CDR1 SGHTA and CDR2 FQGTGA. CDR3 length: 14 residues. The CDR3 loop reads CASSPHHGAGSPYF. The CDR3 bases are TGTGCCAGCAGCCCACACCACGGGGCGGGAAGCCCGTATTTT. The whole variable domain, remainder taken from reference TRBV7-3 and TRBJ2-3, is GAGVSQTPSNKVTEKGKYVELRCDPISGHTALYWYRQSLGQGPEFLIYFQGTGAADDSGLPNDRFFAVRPEGSVSTLKIQRTERGDSAVYLCASSPHHGAGSPYFGPGTRLTVL.

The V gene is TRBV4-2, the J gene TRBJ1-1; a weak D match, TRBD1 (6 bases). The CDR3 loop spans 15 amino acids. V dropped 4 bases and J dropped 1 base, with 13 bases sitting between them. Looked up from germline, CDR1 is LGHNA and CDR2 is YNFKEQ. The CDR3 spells CASSRAGAWNTEAFF. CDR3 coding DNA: TGTGCCAGCAGCCGGGCAGGGGCCTGGAACACTGAAGCTTTCTTT.